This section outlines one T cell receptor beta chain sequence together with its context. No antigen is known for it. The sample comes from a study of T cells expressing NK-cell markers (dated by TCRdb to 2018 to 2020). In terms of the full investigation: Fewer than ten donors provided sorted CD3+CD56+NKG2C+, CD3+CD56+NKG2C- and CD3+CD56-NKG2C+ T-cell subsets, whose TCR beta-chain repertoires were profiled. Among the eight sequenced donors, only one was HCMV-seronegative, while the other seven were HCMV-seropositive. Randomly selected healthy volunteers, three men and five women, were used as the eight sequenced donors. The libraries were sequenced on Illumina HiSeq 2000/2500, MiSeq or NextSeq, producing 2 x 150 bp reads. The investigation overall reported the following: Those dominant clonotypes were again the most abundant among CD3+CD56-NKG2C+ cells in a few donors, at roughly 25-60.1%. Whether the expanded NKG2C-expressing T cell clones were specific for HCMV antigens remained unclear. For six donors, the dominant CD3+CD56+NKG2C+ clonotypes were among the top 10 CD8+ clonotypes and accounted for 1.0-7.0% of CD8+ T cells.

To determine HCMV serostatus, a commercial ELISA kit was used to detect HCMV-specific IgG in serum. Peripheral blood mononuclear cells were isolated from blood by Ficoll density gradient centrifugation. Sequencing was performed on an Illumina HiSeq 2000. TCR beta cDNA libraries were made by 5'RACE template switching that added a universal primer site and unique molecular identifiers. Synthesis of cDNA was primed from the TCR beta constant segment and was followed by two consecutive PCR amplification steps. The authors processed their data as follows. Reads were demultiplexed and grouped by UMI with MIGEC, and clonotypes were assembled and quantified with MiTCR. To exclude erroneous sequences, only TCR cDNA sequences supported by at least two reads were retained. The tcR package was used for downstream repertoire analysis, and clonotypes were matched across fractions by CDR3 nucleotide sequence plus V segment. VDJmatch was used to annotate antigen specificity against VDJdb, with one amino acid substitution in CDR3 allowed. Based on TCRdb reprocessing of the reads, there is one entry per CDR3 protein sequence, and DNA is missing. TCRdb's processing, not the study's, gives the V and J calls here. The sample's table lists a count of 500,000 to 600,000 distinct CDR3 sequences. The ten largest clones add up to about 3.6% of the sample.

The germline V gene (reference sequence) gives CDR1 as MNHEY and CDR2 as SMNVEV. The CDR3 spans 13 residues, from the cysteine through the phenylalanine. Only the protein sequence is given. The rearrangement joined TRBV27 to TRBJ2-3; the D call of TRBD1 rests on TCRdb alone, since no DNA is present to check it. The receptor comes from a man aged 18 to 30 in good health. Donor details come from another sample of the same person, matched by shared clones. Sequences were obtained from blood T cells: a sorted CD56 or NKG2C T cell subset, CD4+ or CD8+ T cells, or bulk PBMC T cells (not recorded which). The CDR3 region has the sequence CASTTGASDTQYF.